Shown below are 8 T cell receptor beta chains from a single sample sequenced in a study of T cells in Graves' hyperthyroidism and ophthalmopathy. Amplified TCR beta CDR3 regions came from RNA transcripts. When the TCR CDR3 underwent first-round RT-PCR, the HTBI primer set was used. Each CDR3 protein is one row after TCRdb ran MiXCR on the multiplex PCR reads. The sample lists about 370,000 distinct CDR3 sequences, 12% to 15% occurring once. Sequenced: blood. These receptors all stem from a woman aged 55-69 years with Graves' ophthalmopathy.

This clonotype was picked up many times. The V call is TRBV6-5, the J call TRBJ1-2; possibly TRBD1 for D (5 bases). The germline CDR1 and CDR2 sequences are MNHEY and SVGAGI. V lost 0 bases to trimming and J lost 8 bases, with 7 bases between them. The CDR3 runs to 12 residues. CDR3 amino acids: CASSYSRGGYTF. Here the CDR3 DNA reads TGTGCCAGCAGTTACTCGAGGGGAGGCTACACCTTC.

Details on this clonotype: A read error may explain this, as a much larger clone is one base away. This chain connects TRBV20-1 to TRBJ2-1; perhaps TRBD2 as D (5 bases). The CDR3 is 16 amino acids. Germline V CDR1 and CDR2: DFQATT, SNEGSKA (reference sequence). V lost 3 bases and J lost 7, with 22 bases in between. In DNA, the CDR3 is TGCAGTGCTAGGATAGCGACCCAGGAGATAGCGAATGAGCAGTTCTTC. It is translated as CSARIATQEIANEQFF.

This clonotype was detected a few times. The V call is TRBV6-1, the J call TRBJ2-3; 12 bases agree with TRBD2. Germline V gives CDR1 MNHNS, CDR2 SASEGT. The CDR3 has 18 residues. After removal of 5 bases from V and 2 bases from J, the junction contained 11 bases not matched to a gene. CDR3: CASSPTTSGSEATDTQYF. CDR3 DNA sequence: TGTGCCAGCAGTCCGACGACTAGCGGGAGCGAAGCCACAGATACGCAGTATTTT.

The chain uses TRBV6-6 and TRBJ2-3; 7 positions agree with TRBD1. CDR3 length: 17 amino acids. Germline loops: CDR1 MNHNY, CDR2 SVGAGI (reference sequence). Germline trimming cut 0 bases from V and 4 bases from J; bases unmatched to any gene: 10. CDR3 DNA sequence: TGTGCCAGCAGTTACTCGTTAAGAACAGGGGTTTCAGATACGCAGTATTTT. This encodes CASSYSLRTGVSDTQYF.

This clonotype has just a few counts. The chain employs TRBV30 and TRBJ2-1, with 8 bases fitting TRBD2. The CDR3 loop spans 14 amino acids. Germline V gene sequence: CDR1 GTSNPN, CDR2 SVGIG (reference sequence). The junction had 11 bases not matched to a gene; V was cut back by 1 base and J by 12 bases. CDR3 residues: CAWSGTSPQPGQFF. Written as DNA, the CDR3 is TGTGCCTGGAGTGGGACTAGCCCACAACCGGGGCAGTTCTTC.

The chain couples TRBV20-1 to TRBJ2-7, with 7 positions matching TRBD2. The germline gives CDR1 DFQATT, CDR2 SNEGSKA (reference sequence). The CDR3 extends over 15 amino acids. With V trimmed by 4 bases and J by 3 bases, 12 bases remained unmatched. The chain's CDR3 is CSANLPLQRGYEQYF. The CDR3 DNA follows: TGCAGTGCTAACCTCCCTTTGCAGCGGGGCTACGAGCAGTACTTC.

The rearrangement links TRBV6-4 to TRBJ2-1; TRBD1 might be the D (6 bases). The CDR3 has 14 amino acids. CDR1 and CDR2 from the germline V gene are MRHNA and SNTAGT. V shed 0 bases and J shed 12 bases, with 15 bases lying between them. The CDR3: CASSDSAGVPGQFF. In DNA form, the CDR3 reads TGTGCCAGCAGTGACTCGGCAGGGGTCCCCGGGCAGTTCTTC.

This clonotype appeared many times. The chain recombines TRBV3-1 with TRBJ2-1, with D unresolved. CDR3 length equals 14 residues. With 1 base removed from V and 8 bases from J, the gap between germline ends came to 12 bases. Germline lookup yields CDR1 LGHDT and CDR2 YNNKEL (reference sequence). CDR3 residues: CASSQAYPSHEQFF. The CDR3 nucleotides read TGTGCCAGCAGCCAAGCATACCCTTCTCATGAGCAGTTCTTC.